The next 18 T cell receptor beta chains were all read from a single sample in a study of blood T cell repertoires in COVID-19. Sequencing was performed with immunoSEQ multiplex PCR; in TCRdb, only in-frame clones are kept and a portion is missing. The sample records some 110,000 clones, just over 90% being singletons. The sequenced material came from peripheral blood. The source is a human donor with active COVID-19. The donor label of this sample is uncertain.

The J gene is TRBJ1-2, the V gene TRBV7-8; D may be TRBD1 (6 bases). Germline values: CDR1 SGHVS, CDR2 FQNEAQ. The CDR3 covers 14 residues. Trimming cost V 5 bases and J 3 bases, with 13 bases left between them. For the CDR3, the DNA is TGTGCCAGCAGCATCGGACAGCAGGACTATGGCTACACCTTC. Residues: CASSIGQQDYGYTF.

This chain joins TRBV2 and TRBJ1-6, with TRBD1 matching 9 bases. Germline CDR1 reads SNHLY; CDR2 reads FYNNEI. V gave up 6 bases and J gave up 4 bases; unmatched junction bases: 4. The CDR3 sequence is 15 residues long. The CDR3 is CASRYGQGYNSPLHF. The CDR3 nucleotides read TGTGCCAGCAGGTACGGACAGGGGTATAATTCACCCCTCCACTTT.

The chain is built from TRBV7-2 and TRBJ2-1, with 8 bases lining up with TRBD2. V lost 0 bases and J lost 8; bases outside the gene matches: 15. The CDR3 has 18 residues. Per the germline V gene, CDR1 is SGHTA and CDR2 is FQGNSA. The DNA for the CDR3 is TGTGCCAGCAGCTTAGCGTCTGATCGGGGGGGCCGAGTCGATGAGCAGTTCTTC. Translated: CASSLASDRGGRVDEQFF.

V gene TRBV29-1 combines with J gene TRBJ1-2; 7 nucleotides match TRBD1. This CDR3 spans 12 amino acids. CDR1 is SQVTM and CDR2 is ANQGSEA in the germline V gene. The junction had 5 bases not matched to a gene; V was cut back by 6 bases and J by 4 bases. CDR3 DNA: TGCAGCGTCCGGGGACAGATCTATGGCTACACCTTC. Its protein is CSVRGQIYGYTF.

This chain links TRBV19 with TRBJ2-1; 9 nucleotides line up with TRBD1. With V trimmed by 4 bases and J by 3 bases, 10 bases remained unmatched. Germline V CDR1 and CDR2: LNHDA, SQIVND (reference sequence). This CDR3 has 17 residues. DNA of the CDR3: TGTGCCAGTAGTACCGGCGCGGGACAGGGATTCTACAATGAGCAGTTCTTC. Protein product: CASSTGAGQGFYNEQFF.

The chain couples TRBV12-5 to TRBJ1-2, with D hard to call. Germline loops: CDR1 LGHNT, CDR2 FRNRAP. The CDR3 covers 14 residues. V was cut by 2 bases and J by 4 bases, with 11 bases left in between. CDR3 residues: CASGLPPTIYGYTF. The CDR3 DNA sequence: TGTGCTAGTGGTTTGCCTCCGACAATCTATGGCTACACCTTC.

The chain has TRBV6-2 or TRBV6-3 and TRBJ1-1; D not resolved. Trimming pared 0 bases from V and 1 base from J, leaving 9 bases between. The CDR3 loop spans 15 amino acids. Germline CDR1 is MNHEY and CDR2 is SVGEGT. For the CDR3, the DNA is TGTGCCAGCAGTTACTCGTCGAGGAGGAACACTGAAGCTTTCTTT. As protein: CASSYSSRRNTEAFF.

J is TRBJ1-3 and V is TRBV9, with a tentative D call TRBD1 (5 bases). Looked up from germline, CDR1 is SGDLS and CDR2 is YYNGEE. The CDR3 length is 16 residues. V was clipped by 0 bases and J by 4 bases, with 14 bases between them. CDR3 protein: CASSVEVGGTGNTIYF. For the CDR3, the DNA is TGTGCCAGCAGCGTAGAAGTTGGGGGGACCGGAAACACCATATATTTT.

The CDR3 coding sequence is TGTGCCACCAGCAGAGATCTGGGAGAGGGAGAGACCCAGTACTTC. Amino acids: CATSRDLGEGETQYF. The rearrangement joins TRBV15 to TRBJ2-5, with a tentative D call TRBD2 (5 bases). CDR1 and CDR2 (germline): LNHNV, YYDKDF (reference sequence). This CDR3 is built from 15 residues. The V and J ends lost 0 bases and 4 bases respectively, with 12 bases between them.

The CDR3 sequence: CASSNGVSGRWEQYF. The CDR3 region has the DNA TGTGCCAGCAGCAATGGGGTCTCAGGGAGGTGGGAGCAGTACTTC. This rearrangement joins TRBV7-9 to TRBJ2-7; TRBD2 is a possible D gene (6 bases). The CDR3 sequence is 15 residues long. The V end lost 5 bases, the J end lost 7 bases, and 21 bases lay between the germline ends. Germline-derived CDR1 and CDR2 are SEHNR and FQNEAQ (reference sequence).

The J gene is TRBJ2-7, the V gene TRBV29-1; 10 bases agree with TRBD1. Trimming at V came to 6 bases and at J to 2 bases, leaving 7 bases not matched to a gene. This CDR3 spans 14 amino acids. CDR1 and CDR2 from the germline V gene are SQVTM and ANQGSEA. CDR3 bases: TGCAGCGTCGTGGACAGGGGGTCAACCTACGAGCAGTACTTC. This translates into CSVVDRGSTYEQYF.

V gene TRBV7-9 combines with J gene TRBJ2-3; D may be TRBD2 (6 bases). The CDR3 spans 14 residues. Deletions cut 3 bases from V and 4 bases from J, with 11 bases between. Per the germline V gene, CDR1 is SEHNR and CDR2 is FQNEAQ (reference sequence). In DNA form, the CDR3 reads TGTGCCAGCAGCTTGGGCGGGGTGGCAGATACGCAGTATTTT. This sequence encodes CASSLGGVADTQYF.

V and J are TRBV5-1 and TRBJ1-4, with D possibly TRBD1 on 5 matching bases. V lost 4 bases to trimming and J lost 4 bases, with 11 bases between them. Per germline, CDR1 SGHRS and CDR2 YFSETQ. CDR3 length equals 14 residues. The CDR3 DNA sequence: TGCGCCAGCAGCCCGGGACTGCTTAATGAAAAACTGTTTTTT. Its translation is CASSPGLLNEKLFF. The full variable domain, its missing parts supplied by reference TRBV5-1 and TRBJ1-4, is KAGVTQTPRYLIKTRGQQVTLSCSPISGHRSVSWYQQTPGQGLQFLFEYFSETQRNKGNFPGRFSGRQFSNSRSEMNVSTLELGDSALYLCASSPGLLNEKLFFGSGTQLSVL.

This chain links TRBV6-2 or TRBV6-3 with TRBJ2-5, with D perhaps matching TRBD2 (5 bases). Germline-derived CDR1 and CDR2 are MNHEY and SVGEGT. The CDR3 has 17 amino acids. The V end lost 3 bases, the J end lost 7 bases, and 24 bases lay between the germline ends. This CDR3 reads CASSYQTTDRWRVTQYF. Written as DNA, the CDR3 is TGTGCCAGCAGTTATCAGACGACGGACCGTTGGCGGGTGACCCAGTACTTC.

The rearrangement uses TRBV27 and TRBJ2-7; weak D call: TRBD2 (7 bases). This CDR3 region has 13 residues. The germline gives CDR1 MNHEY, CDR2 SMNVEV (reference sequence). V was trimmed by 2 bases and J by 8 bases, leaving 13 bases between them. The CDR3 bases are TGTGCCAGCAGTTTAAATACGGGGGGCAAGCAGTACTTC. Amino acid sequence: CASSLNTGGKQYF.

The chain employs TRBV20-1 and TRBJ2-3; the D gene is possibly TRBD2 (6 bases). The CDR3 runs to 14 residues. Per germline, CDR1 DFQATT and CDR2 SNEGSKA (reference sequence). Trimming took off 3 bases at V and 4 bases at J, with 14 bases between the two ends. The CDR3 loop is CSASGPRDSDTQYF. In nucleotides, the CDR3 is TGCAGTGCTAGTGGGCCCCGGGACTCAGATACGCAGTATTTT.

This clone appeared once. The chain recombines TRBV7-9 with TRBJ2-2, with D tentatively TRBD2 (7 bases). Trimming removed 5 bases at V and 7 bases at J, with 14 bases between. There are 14 residues in the CDR3. CDR1 is SEHNR, CDR2 FQNEAQ, per germline (reference sequence). CDR3 amino acids: CASSPGGGGGELFF. The CDR3 DNA reads TGTGCCAGCAGCCCGGGGGGCGGCGGCGGGGAGCTGTTTTTT.

J is TRBJ2-3 and V is TRBV11-2; D is perhaps TRBD1 (5 bases). Germline CDR1 reads SGHAT; CDR2 reads FQNNGV. CDR3 size: 16 residues. Deletions cut 5 bases from V and 2 bases from J, with 17 bases between. Written as DNA, the CDR3 is TGTGCCAGCAGCCCACACAGGATCGAGGCCACAGATACGCAGTATTTT. Translated, it gives CASSPHRIEATDTQYF.